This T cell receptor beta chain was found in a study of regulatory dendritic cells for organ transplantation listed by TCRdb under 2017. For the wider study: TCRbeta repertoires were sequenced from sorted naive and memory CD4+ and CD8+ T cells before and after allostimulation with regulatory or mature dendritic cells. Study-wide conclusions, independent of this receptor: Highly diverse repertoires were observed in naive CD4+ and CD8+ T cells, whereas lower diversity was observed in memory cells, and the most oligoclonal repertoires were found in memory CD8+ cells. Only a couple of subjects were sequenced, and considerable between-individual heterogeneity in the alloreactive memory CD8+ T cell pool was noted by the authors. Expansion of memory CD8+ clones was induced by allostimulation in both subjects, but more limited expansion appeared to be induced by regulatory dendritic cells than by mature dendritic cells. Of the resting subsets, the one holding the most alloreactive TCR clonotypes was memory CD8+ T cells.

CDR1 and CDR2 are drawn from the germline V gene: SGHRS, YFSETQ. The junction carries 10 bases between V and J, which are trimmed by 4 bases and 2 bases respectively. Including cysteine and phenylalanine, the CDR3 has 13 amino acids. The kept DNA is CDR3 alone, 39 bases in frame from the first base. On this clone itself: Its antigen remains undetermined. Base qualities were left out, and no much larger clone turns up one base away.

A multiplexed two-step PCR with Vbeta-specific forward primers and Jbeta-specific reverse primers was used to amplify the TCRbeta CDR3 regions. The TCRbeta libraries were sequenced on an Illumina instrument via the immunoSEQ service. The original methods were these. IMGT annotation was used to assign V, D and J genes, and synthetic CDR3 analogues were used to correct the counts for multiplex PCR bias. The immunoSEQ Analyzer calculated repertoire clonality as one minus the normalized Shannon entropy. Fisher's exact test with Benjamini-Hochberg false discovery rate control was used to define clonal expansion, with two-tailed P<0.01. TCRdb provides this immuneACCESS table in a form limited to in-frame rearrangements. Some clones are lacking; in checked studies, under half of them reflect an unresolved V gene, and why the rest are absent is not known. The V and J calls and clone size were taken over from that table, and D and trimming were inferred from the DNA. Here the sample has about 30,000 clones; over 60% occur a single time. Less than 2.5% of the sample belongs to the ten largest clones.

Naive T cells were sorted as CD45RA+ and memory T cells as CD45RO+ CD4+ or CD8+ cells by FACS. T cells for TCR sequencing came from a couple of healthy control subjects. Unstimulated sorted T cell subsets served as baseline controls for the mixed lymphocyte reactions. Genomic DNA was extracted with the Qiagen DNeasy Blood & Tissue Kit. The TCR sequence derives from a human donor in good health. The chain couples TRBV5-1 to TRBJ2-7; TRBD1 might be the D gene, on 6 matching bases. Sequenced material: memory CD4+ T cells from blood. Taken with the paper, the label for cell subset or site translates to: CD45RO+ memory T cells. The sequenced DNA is TGCGCCAGCAGCATCTCAGGGGCCTACGAGCAGTACTTC. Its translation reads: CASSISGAYEQYF.